This T cell receptor beta chain was recovered during a study of T cells expressing NK-cell markers. Study background: Sorted CD3+CD56+NKG2C+, CD3+CD56+NKG2C- and CD3+CD56-NKG2C+ T cells supplied TCR beta repertoires. Findings and caveats of the study: These same clonotypes (in several donors) also led the CD3+CD56-NKG2C+ fraction. NKG2C+ dominant clonotype frequencies in 6 or 7 donors were roughly 1.0-7.0% of CD8+ T cells.

Details on this clonotype: Antigen unknown.

Germline assignment: CDR1 DFQATT and CDR2 SNEGSKA (reference sequence). The CDR3 has 14 residues. Template switching by 5'RACE with UMIs generated the TCR beta cDNA. TCRdb reprocessed the 5' RACE reads and keeps a single row for each CDR3 protein, giving no DNA. The sample table includes roughly 350,000 distinct CDR3 sequences. Sequenced input: blood T cells: a sorted CD56 or NKG2C T cell subset, CD4+ or CD8+ T cells, or bulk PBMC T cells (not recorded which). This receptor was obtained from a man aged 18-75 years in good health. The rearrangement links TRBV20-1 to TRBJ1-2; TCRdb gives TRBD1 as the D gene, but with no DNA this cannot be confirmed. The CDR3 spells CSARARAGGSGYTF.